This T cell receptor (beta chain) was identified in a study of blood T cell repertoires in COVID-19. At the level of the study: Sites across the United States, Italy and Spain contributed samples from acute and convalescent COVID-19. T cells, B-cell-depleted T cells, or PBMCs provided the cDNA or gDNA that served as material.

Generated by immunoSEQ multiplex PCR, the TCRdb table keeps only in-frame clones and is missing some. Here the sample spans 150,000 to 200,000 clones, 75% to 95% being singletons. V lost 6 bases and J 5 bases, leaving 19 bases between the germline ends. CDR1 and CDR2 (germline): MNHEY, SVGAGI. This CDR3 region has 15 residues. What was sequenced was peripheral blood. The rearrangement joins TRBV6-5 to TRBJ1-2, with D maybe TRBD1 (6 bases). This TCR came from a man aged 45-65 years with acute or convalescent COVID-19. Here the CDR3 reads CASRAQGPQWYGYTF. The CDR3 nucleotides are TGTGCCAGCAGAGCACAGGGTCCCCAATGGTATGGCTACACCTTC.